The 23 T cell receptor beta chains reported below all come from one sample, sequenced in a study of cytomegalovirus exposure and HLA in healthy donors. PCR was performed using 60 Vbeta and 13 Jbeta primers. Clones were sequenced by immunoSEQ multiplex PCR, and TCRdb holds only the in-frame ones, with some missing. Here the sample spans some 120,000 clones, about 80% being singletons. Source material: PBMCs. The source of these receptors is a man aged 25 to 40 in good health and CMV-seronegative.

The table lists this clone with a few counts. The V gene is TRBV7-9, the J gene TRBJ1-2; 9 nucleotides line up with TRBD1. Germline V lookup: CDR1 SEHNR, CDR2 FQNEAQ (reference sequence). The junction had 14 bases not matched to a gene; V was cut back by 2 bases and J by 4 bases. The CDR3 contains 18 residues. In DNA, the CDR3 is TGTGCCAGCAGCTTAAACCCGGGACAGGGAATCTCCCGCTATGGCTACACCTTC. This sequence encodes CASSLNPGQGISRYGYTF.

The chain has TRBV27 and TRBJ1-2, with D possibly TRBD1 on 5 matching bases. Per the germline V gene, CDR1 is MNHEY and CDR2 is SMNVEV (reference sequence). The CDR3 is made up of 16 amino acids. The V end was cut by 1 base, the J end by 3 bases, with 15 bases between. DNA for the CDR3: TGTGCCAGCAGTTTATATCAGGGCATAAAACACTATGGCTACACCTTC. This encodes CASSLYQGIKHYGYTF.

This rearrangement joins TRBV27 to TRBJ2-3; 10 nucleotides match TRBD1. Losses at the gene ends were 5 bases for V and 3 bases for J; bases not matched to a gene: 8. The length of the CDR3 is 16 residues. CDR1 and CDR2 from the germline V gene are MNHEY and SMNVEV (reference sequence). The CDR3 sequence is CASSPRQGARTDTQYF. As DNA, the CDR3 is TGTGCCAGCAGTCCCCGACAGGGGGCGAGGACAGATACGCAGTATTTT.

This clone was seen more than once but under ten times. V gene TRBV5-6 combines with J gene TRBJ2-7, with 8 bases lining up with TRBD1. The V gene end was trimmed by 4 bases and the J gene end by 3 bases; junction bases not matched to a gene: 3. This CDR3 has 13 amino acids. Germline CDR1 SGHDT, CDR2 YYEEEE. CDR3 coding DNA: TGTGCCAGCAGCGGGACAGGAGGCTACGAGCAGTACTTC. Residues: CASSGTGGYEQYF.

This chain uses TRBV2 with TRBJ1-4; unclear D gene. CDR3 size: 14 residues. The ends were cut back, 3 bases at V and 2 bases at J, with 7 bases in the middle. In germline, CDR1 is SNHLY, CDR2 FYNNEI. For the CDR3, the DNA is TGTGCCAGCAGTGAGGGCGGGACTAATGAAAAACTGTTTTTT. It encodes CASSEGGTNEKLFF.

The chain combines TRBV15 with TRBJ2-1, with 9 bases identical to TRBD2. Germline CDR1 is LNHNV and CDR2 is YYDKDF (reference sequence). V lost 3 bases and J lost 2; bases outside the gene matches: 11. This CDR3 spans 18 amino acids. The CDR3 protein is CATSSGGVSGRAYNEQFF. The CDR3 region has the DNA TGTGCCACCAGCAGCGGTGGGGTTAGCGGGAGAGCCTACAATGAGCAGTTCTTC. Full variable domain (outside the CDR3, taken from reference TRBV15 and TRBJ2-1): DAMVIQNPRYQVTQFGKPVTLSCSQTLNHNVMYWYQQKSSQAPKLLFHYYDKDFNNEADTPDNFQSRRPNTSFCFLDIRSPGLGDTAMYLCATSSGGVSGRAYNEQFFGPGTRLTVL.

The rearrangement joins TRBV6-6 to TRBJ2-1, with no clear D. The CDR3 contains 13 residues. Trimming cost V 4 bases and J 12 bases, with 16 bases left between them. Germline values: CDR1 MNHNY, CDR2 SVGAGI (reference sequence). This chain's CDR3 is CASSSSFSTAQFF. CDR3 bases: TGTGCCAGCAGTTCCTCCTTCTCTACTGCGCAGTTCTTC.

This clone was detected a few times. V usage is TRBV19 and J usage is TRBJ2-1, with a weak D call TRBD1 (5 bases). The CDR3 is made up of 14 amino acids. The V end was cut by 5 bases, the J end by 6 bases, with 14 bases between. The germline V gene encodes CDR1 LNHDA and CDR2 SQIVND (reference sequence). The CDR3 DNA reads TGTGCCAGTAGTTATAGGTGGCAGGGCAATGAGCAGTTCTTC. Amino acid sequence: CASSYRWQGNEQFF.

V usage is TRBV9 and J usage is TRBJ2-1; 13 nucleotides agree with TRBD2. V gave up 2 bases and J gave up 2 bases; unmatched junction bases: 10. From germline, CDR1 is SGDLS and CDR2 YYNGEE. The CDR3 is 19 amino acids. CDR3 coding DNA: TGTGCCAGCAGCGTCTCGGGACTAGCGGGGTTGGGGGCCTACAATGAGCAGTTCTTC. It translates to CASSVSGLAGLGAYNEQFF.

About this clone: Relative to the germline gene, one junction end is altered; a read error may explain this. V usage is TRBV2 and J usage is TRBJ1-2; D is uncertain. The CDR3 totals 15 residues. Germline V gene data show CDR1 as SNHLY and CDR2 as FYNNEI. The CDR3 DNA reads as TGTGCCAGCAGTGAAACGGCAGGAGGCCTCTATGGCTACCCCTTC. Translated, it gives CASSETAGGLYGYPF.

The J gene is TRBJ1-1, the V gene TRBV10-3; D not certain. V was cut by 8 bases and J by 0 bases, with 7 bases left in between. The CDR3 has 12 amino acids. Germline V gene lookup returns CDR1 ENHRY and CDR2 SYGVKD. Here the CDR3 DNA reads TGTGCCATCTCGGGAGTGAACACTGAAGCTTTCTTT. It encodes CAISGVNTEAFF.

The chain joins TRBV7-9 to TRBJ2-1; perhaps TRBD2 as D (6 bases). V lost 3 bases and J lost 4, with 10 bases in between. The CDR3 extends over 14 amino acids. Germline V CDR1 and CDR2: SEHNR, FQNEAQ (reference sequence). The CDR3 sequence: CASSFSGDYNEQFF. In DNA, the CDR3 is TGTGCCAGCAGCTTTAGCGGAGATTACAATGAGCAGTTCTTC.

V gene TRBV5-4 combines with J gene TRBJ2-7; maybe TRBD2 (7 bases). The CDR3 loop spans 15 amino acids. The V and J ends lost 2 bases and 6 bases respectively, with 18 bases between them. Germline values: CDR1 SGHNT, CDR2 YYREEE (reference sequence). CDR3 sequence reads: CASSLGGELVGEQYF. The DNA of the CDR3 is TGTGCCAGCAGCTTAGGGGGGGAGCTCGTCGGCGAGCAGTACTTC.

The V call is TRBV6-5, the J call TRBJ1-3; 7 bases map to TRBD1. This CDR3 contains 15 residues. The germline V gene has CDR1 MNHEY and CDR2 SVGAGI. The J segment lost 1 base and the V segment lost 6 bases, leaving 6 bases of the junction unmatched. CDR3: CASRRYRGSGNTIYF. The CDR3 DNA is TGTGCCAGCAGAAGATACAGGGGATCTGGAAACACCATATATTTT.

This chain links TRBV5-6 with TRBJ2-5, with D maybe TRBD2 (6 bases). The J call is in doubt because the DNA end fits TRBJ2-7 better. CDR1 is SGHDT and CDR2 is YYEEEE in the germline V gene. This CDR3 contains 16 residues. The CDR3, as DNA: TGTGCCAGCAGCTTGGGGGGAGGAGGAGTGATCTACGAGCAGTACTTC. It is translated as CASSLGGGGVIYEQYF.

This rearrangement joins TRBV30 to TRBJ1-2, with D possibly being TRBD1 (5 bases). Germline CDR1 reads GTSNPN; CDR2 reads SVGIG (reference sequence). Trimming took off 0 bases at V and 4 bases at J, with 15 bases between the two ends. The CDR3 spans 15 residues. For the CDR3, the DNA is TGTGCCTGGAGTGTTCGGAGGGACCCCCCCTATGGCTACACCTTC. Protein product: CAWSVRRDPPYGYTF.

V and J are TRBV4-3 and TRBJ2-1; 9 bases fit TRBD2. The V segment lost 1 base and the J segment 9 bases; nucleotides outside the gene matches: 7. The CDR3 extends over 15 amino acids. The germline V gene has CDR1 LGHNA and CDR2 YSLEER. The CDR3 DNA follows: TGCGCCAGCAGCCAAGTTAGCGGGAGTCACGGTGAGCAGTTCTTC. Translated: CASSQVSGSHGEQFF.

The V gene is TRBV6-5, the J gene TRBJ1-1; D may be TRBD1 (5 bases). Between the trimmed V and J ends, which lost 3 bases and 6 bases, there was a span of 14 bases. The CDR3 covers 14 residues. CDR1 MNHEY and CDR2 SVGAGI come from the germline V gene. This chain's CDR3 is CASSYTGLTAEAFF. The CDR3, as DNA: TGTGCCAGCAGTTATACGGGACTAACCGCTGAAGCTTTCTTT.

V and J are TRBV29-1 and TRBJ2-7; 7 bases agree with TRBD1. Per germline, CDR1 SQVTM and CDR2 ANQGSEA. The CDR3 sequence is 16 residues long. Trimming cost V 4 bases and J 2 bases; bases outside gene matches: 14. Here the CDR3 reads CSVVPGDSLIPYEQYF. The CDR3, as DNA: TGCAGCGTTGTTCCCGGGGACAGCCTTATTCCCTACGAGCAGTACTTC.

Only one count was recorded for this clone. The chain couples TRBV7-9 to TRBJ1-6; a weak D match, TRBD1 (6 bases). The germline V gene has CDR1 SEHNR and CDR2 FQNEAQ (reference sequence). V was clipped by 4 bases and J by 10 bases, with 17 bases between them. The CDR3 sequence is 15 residues long. CDR3 protein: CASSSTGQGGSPLHF. The CDR3 coding sequence is TGTGCCAGCAGCTCAACGGGACAAGGAGGCTCACCCCTCCACTTT. The full variable domain, its missing parts supplied by reference TRBV7-9 and TRBJ1-6, is DTGVSQNPRHKITKRGQNVTFRCDPISEHNRLYWYRQTLGQGPEFLTYFQNEAQLEKSRLLSDRFSAERPKGSFSTLEIQRTEQGDSAMYLCASSSTGQGGSPLHFGNGTRLTVT.

V usage is TRBV10-3 and J usage is TRBJ1-5, with 7 positions matching TRBD1. After removal of 0 bases from V and 3 bases from J, the junction contained 2 bases not matched to a gene. The CDR3 is made up of 15 amino acids. Germline-derived CDR1 and CDR2 are ENHRY and SYGVKD. CDR3 in DNA: TGTGCCATCAGTGAGTCGGGACAGCACAATCAGCCCCAGCATTTT. This translates into CAISESGQHNQPQHF.

The rearrangement uses TRBV27 and TRBJ2-1; 8 nucleotides agree with TRBD2. The germline V gene encodes CDR1 MNHEY and CDR2 SMNVEV (reference sequence). The length of the CDR3 is 14 residues. V was pared by 7 bases and J by 8 bases, with 10 bases of the junction left unmatched. Here the CDR3 reads CASTAPGTRDEQFF. CDR3 nucleotides: TGTGCCAGCACGGCGCCCGGGACTAGGGATGAGCAGTTCTTC.

This sequence joins TRBV18 and TRBJ1-1; D is unresolved. V was shortened by 3 bases and J by 5 bases, with 16 bases between the two germline ends. The CDR3 is made up of 15 amino acids. Germline V gene lookup returns CDR1 KGHSH and CDR2 LQKENI. The CDR3 protein is CASSPDQAKNTEAFF. Written as DNA, the CDR3 is TGTGCCAGCTCACCCGACCAGGCCAAGAATACTGAAGCTTTCTTT.